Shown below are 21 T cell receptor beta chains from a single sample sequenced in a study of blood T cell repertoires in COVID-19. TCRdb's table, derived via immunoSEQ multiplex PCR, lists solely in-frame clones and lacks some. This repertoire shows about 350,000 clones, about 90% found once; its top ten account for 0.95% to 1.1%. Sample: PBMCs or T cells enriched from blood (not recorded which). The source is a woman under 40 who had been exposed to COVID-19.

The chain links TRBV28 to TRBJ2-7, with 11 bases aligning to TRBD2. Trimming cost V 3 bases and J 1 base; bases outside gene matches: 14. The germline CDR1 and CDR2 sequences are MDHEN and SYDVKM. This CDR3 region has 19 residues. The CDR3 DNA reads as TGTGCCAGCAGTTTTACGTGGCCGACTAGCGGGAAAACGTCCTACGAGCAGTACTTC. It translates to CASSFTWPTSGKTSYEQYF.

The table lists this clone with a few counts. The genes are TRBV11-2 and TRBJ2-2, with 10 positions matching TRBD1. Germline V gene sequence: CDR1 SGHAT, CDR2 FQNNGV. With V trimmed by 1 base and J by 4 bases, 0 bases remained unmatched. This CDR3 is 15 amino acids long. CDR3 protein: CASSLGTGGTGELFF. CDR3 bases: TGTGCCAGCAGCTTAGGGACAGGGGGCACCGGGGAGCTGTTTTTT.

This CDR3 is CALKTGLNNEQFF. Written as DNA, the CDR3 is TGTGCCCTAAAAACGGGACTCAACAATGAGCAGTTCTTC. The rearrangement uses TRBV10-3 and TRBJ2-1; the D gene is possibly TRBD2 (6 bases). The CDR3 spans 13 residues. The germline V and J ends were trimmed by 11 bases and 5 bases, with 16 bases remaining between them. Germline CDR1 ENHRY, CDR2 SYGVKD.

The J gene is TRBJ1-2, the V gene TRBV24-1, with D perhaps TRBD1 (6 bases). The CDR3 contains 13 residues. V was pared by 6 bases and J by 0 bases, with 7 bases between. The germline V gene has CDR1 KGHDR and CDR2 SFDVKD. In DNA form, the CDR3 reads TGTGCCACCAGTAGGACAGCTAACTATGGCTACACCTTC. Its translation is CATSRTANYGYTF.

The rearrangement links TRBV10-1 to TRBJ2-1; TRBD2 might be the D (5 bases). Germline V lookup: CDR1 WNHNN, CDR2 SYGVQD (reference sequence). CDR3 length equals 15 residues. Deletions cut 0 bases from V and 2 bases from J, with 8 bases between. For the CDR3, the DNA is TGCGCCAGCAGTGAGTCGCGAGGGCCCTACAATGAGCAGTTCTTC. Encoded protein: CASSESRGPYNEQFF.

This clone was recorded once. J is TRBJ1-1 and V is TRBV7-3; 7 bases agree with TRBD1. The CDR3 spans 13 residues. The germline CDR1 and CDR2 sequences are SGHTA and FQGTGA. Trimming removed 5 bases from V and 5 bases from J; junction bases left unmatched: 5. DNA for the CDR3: TGTGCCAGCAGCGCGGGACAGCAGACTGAAGCTTTCTTT. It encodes CASSAGQQTEAFF.

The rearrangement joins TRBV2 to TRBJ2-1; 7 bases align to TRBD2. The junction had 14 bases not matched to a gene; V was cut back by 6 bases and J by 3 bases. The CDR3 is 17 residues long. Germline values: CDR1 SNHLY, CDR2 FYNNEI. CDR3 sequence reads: CASSMAGLADDYNEQFF. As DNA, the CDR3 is TGTGCCAGCAGCATGGCCGGGCTAGCGGATGACTACAATGAGCAGTTCTTC.

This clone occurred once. In DNA form, the CDR3 reads TGCGCCAGCATGGAGCAAACCTTTCAGCCCCAGCATTTT. This gives the protein CASMEQTFQPQHF. This sequence joins TRBV10-2 and TRBJ1-5, with D hard to call. Looked up from germline, CDR1 is WSHSY and CDR2 is SAAADI. The CDR3 runs 13 residues. V lost 7 bases, J lost 6 bases, and 13 bases lay in between.

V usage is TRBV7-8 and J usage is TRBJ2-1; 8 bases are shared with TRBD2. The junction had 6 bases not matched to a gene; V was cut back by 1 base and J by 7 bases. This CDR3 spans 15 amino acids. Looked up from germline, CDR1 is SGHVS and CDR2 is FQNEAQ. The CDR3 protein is CASSLVAGSSNEQFF. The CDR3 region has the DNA TGTGCCAGCAGCTTAGTAGCGGGGTCTTCGAATGAGCAGTTCTTC.

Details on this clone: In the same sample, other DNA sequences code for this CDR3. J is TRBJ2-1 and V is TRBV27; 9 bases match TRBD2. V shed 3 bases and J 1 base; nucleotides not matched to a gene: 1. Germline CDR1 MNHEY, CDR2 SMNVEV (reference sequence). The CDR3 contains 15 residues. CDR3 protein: CASSFLAGSYNEQFF. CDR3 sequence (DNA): TGTGCCAGCAGTTTTCTAGCGGGATCCTACAATGAGCAGTTCTTC.

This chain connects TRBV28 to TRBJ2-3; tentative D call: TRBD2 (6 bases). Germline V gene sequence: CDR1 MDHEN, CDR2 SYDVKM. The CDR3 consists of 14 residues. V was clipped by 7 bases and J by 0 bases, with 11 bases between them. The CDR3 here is CASTTGLSTDTQYF. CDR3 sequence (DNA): TGTGCCAGCACAACGGGACTGAGCACAGATACGCAGTATTTT. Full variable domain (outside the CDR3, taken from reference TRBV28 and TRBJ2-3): DVKVTQSSRYLVKRTGEKVFLECVQDMDHENMFWYRQDPGLGLRLIYFSYDVKMKEKGDIPEGYSVSREKKERFSLILESASTNQTSMYLCASTTGLSTDTQYFGPGTRLTVL.

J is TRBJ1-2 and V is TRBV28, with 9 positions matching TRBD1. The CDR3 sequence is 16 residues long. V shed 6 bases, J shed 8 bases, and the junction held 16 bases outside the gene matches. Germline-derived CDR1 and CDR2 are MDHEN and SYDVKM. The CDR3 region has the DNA TGTGCCAGCAGGCTACCTCGGACAGGGGAATATGGAGGCTACACCTTC. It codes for CASRLPRTGEYGGYTF.

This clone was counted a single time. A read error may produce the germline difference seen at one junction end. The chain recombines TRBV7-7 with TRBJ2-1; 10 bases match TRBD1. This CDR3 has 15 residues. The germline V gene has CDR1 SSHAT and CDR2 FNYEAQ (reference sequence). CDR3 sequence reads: CASSLGGTGVTEQFF. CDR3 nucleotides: TGTGCTAGCAGCTTAGGGGGGACAGGGGTCACTGAGCAGTTCTTC.

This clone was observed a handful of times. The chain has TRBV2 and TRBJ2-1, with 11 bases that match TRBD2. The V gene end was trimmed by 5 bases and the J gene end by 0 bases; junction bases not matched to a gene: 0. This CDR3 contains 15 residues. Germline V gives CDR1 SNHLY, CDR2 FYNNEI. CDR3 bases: TGTGCCAGCAGTACTAGCGGGAGCTCCTACAATGAGCAGTTCTTC. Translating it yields CASSTSGSSYNEQFF.

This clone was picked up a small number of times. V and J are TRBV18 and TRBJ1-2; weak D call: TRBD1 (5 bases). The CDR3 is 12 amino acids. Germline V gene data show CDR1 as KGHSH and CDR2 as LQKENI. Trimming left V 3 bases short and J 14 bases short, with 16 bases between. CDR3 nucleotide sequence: TGTGCCAGCTCACCCTCAAGCGGGGGAGGAACCTTC. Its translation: CASSPSSGGGTF.

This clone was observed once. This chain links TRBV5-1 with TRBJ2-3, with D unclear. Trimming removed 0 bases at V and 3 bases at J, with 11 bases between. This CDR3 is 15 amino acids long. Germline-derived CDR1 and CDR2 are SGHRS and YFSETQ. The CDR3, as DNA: TGCGCCAGCAGCTTGGACCCAGGTTGGACAGATACGCAGTATTTT. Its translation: CASSLDPGWTDTQYF.

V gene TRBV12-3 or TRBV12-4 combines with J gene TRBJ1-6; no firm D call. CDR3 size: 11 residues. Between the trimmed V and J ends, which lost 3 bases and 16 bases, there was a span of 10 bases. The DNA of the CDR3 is TGTGCCAGCAGTTTGAGTAACAGACTCCACTTT. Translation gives CASSLSNRLHF.

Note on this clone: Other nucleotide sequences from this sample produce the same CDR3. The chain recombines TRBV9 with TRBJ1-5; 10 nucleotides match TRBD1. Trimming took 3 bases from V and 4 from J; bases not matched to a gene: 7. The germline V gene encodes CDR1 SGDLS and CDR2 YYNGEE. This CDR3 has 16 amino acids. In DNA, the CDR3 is TGTGCCAGCAGCGCCGGGACAGGGGCAGGGAATCAGCCCCAGCATTTT. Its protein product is CASSAGTGAGNQPQHF.

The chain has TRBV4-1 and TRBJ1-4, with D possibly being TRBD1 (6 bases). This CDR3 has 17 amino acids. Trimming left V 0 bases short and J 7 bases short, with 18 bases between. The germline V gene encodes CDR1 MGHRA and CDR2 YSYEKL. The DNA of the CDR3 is TGCGCCAGCAGCCAAGATCCGGAAACAGGGAGTACTGAAAAACTGTTTTTT. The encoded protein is CASSQDPETGSTEKLFF.

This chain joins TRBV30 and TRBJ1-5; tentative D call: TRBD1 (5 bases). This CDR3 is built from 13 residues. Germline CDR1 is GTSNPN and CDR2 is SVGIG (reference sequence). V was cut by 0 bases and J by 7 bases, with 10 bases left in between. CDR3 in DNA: TGTGCCTGGAGTGTTGGGGGGAAACAGCCCCAGCATTTT. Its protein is CAWSVGGKQPQHF.

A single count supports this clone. The CDR3 protein is CAWSGGPYEQYF. The CDR3 nucleotides read TGTGCCTGGAGTGGGGGGCCCTACGAGCAGTACTTC. The chain carries TRBV30 and TRBJ2-7; tentatively, D is TRBD1 (6 bases). This CDR3 is 12 amino acids long. The ends were cut back, 1 base at V and 2 bases at J, with 6 bases in the middle. Germline lookup yields CDR1 GTSNPN and CDR2 SVGIG (reference sequence).